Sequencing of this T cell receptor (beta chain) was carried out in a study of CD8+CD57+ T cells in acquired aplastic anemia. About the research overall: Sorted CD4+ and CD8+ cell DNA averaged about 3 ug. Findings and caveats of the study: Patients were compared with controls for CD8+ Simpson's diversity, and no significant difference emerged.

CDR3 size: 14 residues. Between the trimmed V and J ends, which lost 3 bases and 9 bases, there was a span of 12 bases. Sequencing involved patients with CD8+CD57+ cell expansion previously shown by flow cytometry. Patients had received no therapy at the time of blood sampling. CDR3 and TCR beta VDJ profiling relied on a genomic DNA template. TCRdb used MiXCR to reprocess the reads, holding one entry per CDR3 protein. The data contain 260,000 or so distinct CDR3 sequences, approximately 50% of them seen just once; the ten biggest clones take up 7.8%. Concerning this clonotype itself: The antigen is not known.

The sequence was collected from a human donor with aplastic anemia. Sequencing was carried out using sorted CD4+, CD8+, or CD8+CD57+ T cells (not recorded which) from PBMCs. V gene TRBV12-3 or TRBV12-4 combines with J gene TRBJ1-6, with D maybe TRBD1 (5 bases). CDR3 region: CASSFNGGSSPLHF. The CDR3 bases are TGTGCCAGCAGTTTTAACGGGGGAAGTTCACCCCTCCACTTT.